This T cell receptor beta chain appears in the sequencing data of a study of T cells in Graves' hyperthyroidism and ophthalmopathy. Study findings and constraints: It was a median approximately 7.1 months before onset that the model predicted ophthalmopathy. A 13 V-J signature model discriminated ophthalmopathy versus stable hyperthyroidism.

CDR1 is MNHNS, CDR2 SASEGT, per germline. Germline trimming cut 1 base from V and 1 base from J; bases unmatched to any gene: 10. CDR3 length equals 18 residues. This clonotype was seen repeatedly, ten times or more. Its antigen remains unidentified. Ophthalmopathy patients had moderate-to-severe active disease, CAS ≥3, NOSPECS ≥4, and disease duration under 3 months. The source material, RNA transcripts, was used to amplify TCR beta CDR3 regions. HTBI primers were used for first-round RT-PCR of the TCR CDR3. TCRdb fed the multiplex PCR reads into MiXCR, producing one record per CDR3 protein. The table records approximately 400,000 distinct CDR3 sequences, about 14% of them present only once.

Sequenced: blood. The origin of this receptor is a woman aged 30 to 39 with Graves' ophthalmopathy. V and J are TRBV6-1 and TRBJ2-5, with 9 bases lining up with TRBD2. This chain's CDR3 is CASSEVYPTSGFQETQYF. For the CDR3, the DNA is TGTGCCAGCAGTGAAGTTTATCCGACTAGCGGTTTCCAAGAGACCCAGTACTTC.